This T cell receptor beta chain was captured by sequencing in a study of OX40 agonist ivuxolimab in advanced cancers. General study points: Clonal expansion was seen in CD4+ and CD8+ blood T cells by week 6 at 0.1 to 3.0 mg/kg.

A remark on this clone: Antigen: not known.

The germline V gene has CDR1 SGHNT and CDR2 YYREEE (reference sequence). The CDR3 extends over 14 amino acids. The junction had 6 bases not matched to a gene; V was cut back by 3 bases and J by 10 bases. TCRdb's copy holds only in-frame clones and misses some; the assay was immunoSEQ multiplex PCR. The data contain around 71,000 clones, 60% to 80% of them singletons. This clonotype originated in an adult with an advanced solid tumor such as melanoma, head and neck, liver or kidney cancer. Material: CD4+ or CD8+ T cells sorted from blood, obtained in a trial of the OX40 agonist ivuxolimab. The rearrangement joins TRBV5-4 to TRBJ1-4; 10 nucleotides agree with TRBD1. CDR3 loop: CASSSRDRGRKLFF. DNA of the CDR3: TGTGCCAGCAGCTCCCGGGACAGGGGTAGAAAACTGTTTTTT.